These T cell receptor beta chains were read from a single sample in a study of control samples from healthy donors and cancer patients. The table came from immunoSEQ multiplex PCR; TCRdb's copy has only in-frame clones and leaves some out. The profile shows some 200,000 clones, 91% of them singletons. The sequenced sample consisted of blood. The receptors come from a woman aged 25 to 39 in good health. Each CDR3 is given without its conserved first and last residue. Fields, in order: V gene, J gene, CDR3 protein.

TRBV6-2/TRBV6-3	TRBJ1-6	ASSYSSSPLH
TRBV9	TRBJ1-2	ASSPSDRPYGYT
TRBV7-7	TRBJ2-5	ASSPTGGSSETQY
TRBV5-4	TRBJ2-5	ASSVQGGETQY
TRBV3-1/TRBV3-2	TRBJ2-7	ASSQEWTTSEQY
TRBV6-4	TRBJ1-2	ASSDSPAGGSGYT
TRBV28	TRBJ1-4	ASSQDRGNEKLF
TRBV27	TRBJ2-2	ASSAGTSPSTGELF
TRBV27	TRBJ2-1	ASSLSLAGVNEQF
TRBV11-2	TRBJ1-3	ASSLSGAGNTIY
TRBV27	TRBJ1-3	ASSPLGRGSGNTIY